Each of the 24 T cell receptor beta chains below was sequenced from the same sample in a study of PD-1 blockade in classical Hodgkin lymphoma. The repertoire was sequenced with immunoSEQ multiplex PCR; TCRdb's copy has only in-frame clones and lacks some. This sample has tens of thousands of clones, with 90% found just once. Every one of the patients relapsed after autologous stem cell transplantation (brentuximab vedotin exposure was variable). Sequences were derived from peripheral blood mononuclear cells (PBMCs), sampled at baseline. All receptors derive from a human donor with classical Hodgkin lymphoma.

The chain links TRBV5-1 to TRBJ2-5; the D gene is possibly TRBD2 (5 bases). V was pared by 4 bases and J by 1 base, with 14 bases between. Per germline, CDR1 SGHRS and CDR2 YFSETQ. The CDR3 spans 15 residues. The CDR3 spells CASSRADWPQETQYF. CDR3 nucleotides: TGCGCCAGCAGCCGCGCGGACTGGCCCCAAGAGACCCAGTACTTC.

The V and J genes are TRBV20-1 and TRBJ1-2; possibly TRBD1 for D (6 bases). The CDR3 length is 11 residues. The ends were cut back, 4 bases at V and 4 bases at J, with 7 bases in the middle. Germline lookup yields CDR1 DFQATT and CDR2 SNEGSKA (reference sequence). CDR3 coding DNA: TGCAGTGCTAAGACAGGCTATGGCTACACCTTC. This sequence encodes CSAKTGYGYTF.

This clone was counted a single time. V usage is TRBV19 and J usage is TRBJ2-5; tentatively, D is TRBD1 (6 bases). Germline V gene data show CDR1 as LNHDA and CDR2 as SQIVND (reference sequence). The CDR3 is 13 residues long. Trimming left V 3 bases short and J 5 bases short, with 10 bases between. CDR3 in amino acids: CASSITGSETQYF. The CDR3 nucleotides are TGTGCCAGTAGTATTACAGGGTCGGAGACCCAGTACTTC.

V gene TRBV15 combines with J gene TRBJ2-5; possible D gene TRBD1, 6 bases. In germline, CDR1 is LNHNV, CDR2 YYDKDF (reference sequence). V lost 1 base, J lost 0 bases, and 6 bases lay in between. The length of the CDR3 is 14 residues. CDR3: CATSRGTDQETQYF. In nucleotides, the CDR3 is TGTGCCACCAGCAGAGGGACAGACCAAGAGACCCAGTACTTC.

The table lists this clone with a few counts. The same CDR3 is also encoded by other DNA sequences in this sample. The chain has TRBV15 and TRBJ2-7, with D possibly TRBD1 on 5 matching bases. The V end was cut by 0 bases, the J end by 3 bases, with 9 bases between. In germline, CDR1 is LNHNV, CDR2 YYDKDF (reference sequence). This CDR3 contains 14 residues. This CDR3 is CATSREGQGYEQYF. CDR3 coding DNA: TGTGCCACCAGCAGAGAGGGGCAGGGCTACGAGCAGTACTTC. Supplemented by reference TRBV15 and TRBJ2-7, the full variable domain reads DAMVIQNPRYQVTQFGKPVTLSCSQTLNHNVMYWYQQKSSQAPKLLFHYYDKDFNNEADTPDNFQSRRPNTSFCFLDIRSPGLGDTAMYLCATSREGQGYEQYFGPGTRLTVT.

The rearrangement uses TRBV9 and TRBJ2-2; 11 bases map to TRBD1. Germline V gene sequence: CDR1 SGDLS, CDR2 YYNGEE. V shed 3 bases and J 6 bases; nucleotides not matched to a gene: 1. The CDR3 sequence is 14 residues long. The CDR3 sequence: CASSGGQGAGELFF. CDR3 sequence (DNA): TGTGCCAGCAGCGGGGGACAGGGGGCCGGGGAGCTGTTTTTT.

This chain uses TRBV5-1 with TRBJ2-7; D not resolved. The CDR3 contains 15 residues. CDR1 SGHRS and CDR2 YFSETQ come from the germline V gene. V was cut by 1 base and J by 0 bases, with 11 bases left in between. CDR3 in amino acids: CASSLRSGSSYEQYF. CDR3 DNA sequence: TGCGCCAGCAGCTTGAGGTCGGGCAGCTCCTACGAGCAGTACTTC. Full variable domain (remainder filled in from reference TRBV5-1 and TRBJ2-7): KAGVTQTPRYLIKTRGQQVTLSCSPISGHRSVSWYQQTPGQGLQFLFEYFSETQRNKGNFPGRFSGRQFSNSRSEMNVSTLELGDSALYLCASSLRSGSSYEQYFGPGTRLTVT.

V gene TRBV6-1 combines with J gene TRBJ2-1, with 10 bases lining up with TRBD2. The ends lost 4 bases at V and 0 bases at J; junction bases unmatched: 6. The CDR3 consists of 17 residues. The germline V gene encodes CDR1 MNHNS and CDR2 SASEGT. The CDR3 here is CASSGTSGGSSYNEQFF. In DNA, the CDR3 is TGTGCCAGCAGTGGGACTAGCGGAGGGAGCTCCTACAATGAGCAGTTCTTC.

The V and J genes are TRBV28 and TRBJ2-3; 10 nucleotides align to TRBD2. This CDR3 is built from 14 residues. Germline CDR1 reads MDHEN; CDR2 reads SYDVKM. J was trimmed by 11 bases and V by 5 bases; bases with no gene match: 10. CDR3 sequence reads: CASSLQAGGLKQYF. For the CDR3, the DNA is TGTGCCAGCAGTCTCCAAGCGGGAGGGCTAAAGCAGTATTTT.

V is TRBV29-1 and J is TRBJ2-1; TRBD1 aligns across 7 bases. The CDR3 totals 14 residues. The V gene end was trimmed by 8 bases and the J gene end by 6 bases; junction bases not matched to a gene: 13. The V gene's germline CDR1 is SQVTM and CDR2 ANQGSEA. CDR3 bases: TGCAGCACGCTTGACAGGGTTTCGGGCAATGAGCAGTTCTTC. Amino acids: CSTLDRVSGNEQFF.

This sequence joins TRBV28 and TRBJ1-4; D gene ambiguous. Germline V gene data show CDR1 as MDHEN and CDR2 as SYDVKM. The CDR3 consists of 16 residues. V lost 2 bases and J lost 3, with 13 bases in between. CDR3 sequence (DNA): TGTGCCAGCAGTTTAGGTCAGAGCGTTCCTAATGAAAAACTGTTTTTT. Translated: CASSLGQSVPNEKLFF.

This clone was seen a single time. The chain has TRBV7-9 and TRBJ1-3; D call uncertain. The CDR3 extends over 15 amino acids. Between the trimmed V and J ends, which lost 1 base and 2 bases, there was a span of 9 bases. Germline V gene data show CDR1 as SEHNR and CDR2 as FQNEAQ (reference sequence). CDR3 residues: CASSLVTGAGNTIYF. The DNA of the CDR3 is TGTGCCAGCAGCTTAGTGACTGGTGCTGGAAACACCATATATTTT. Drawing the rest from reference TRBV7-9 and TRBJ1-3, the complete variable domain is DTGVSQNPRHKITKRGQNVTFRCDPISEHNRLYWYRQTLGQGPEFLTYFQNEAQLEKSRLLSDRFSAERPKGSFSTLEIQRTEQGDSAMYLCASSLVTGAGNTIYFGEGSWLTVV.

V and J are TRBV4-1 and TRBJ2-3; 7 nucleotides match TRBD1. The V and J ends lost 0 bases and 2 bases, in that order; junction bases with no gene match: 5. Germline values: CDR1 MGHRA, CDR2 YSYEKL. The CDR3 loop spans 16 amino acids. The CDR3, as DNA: TGCGCCAGCAGCCAAGAGGACAGGCCGATCACAGATACGCAGTATTTT. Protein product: CASSQEDRPITDTQYF.

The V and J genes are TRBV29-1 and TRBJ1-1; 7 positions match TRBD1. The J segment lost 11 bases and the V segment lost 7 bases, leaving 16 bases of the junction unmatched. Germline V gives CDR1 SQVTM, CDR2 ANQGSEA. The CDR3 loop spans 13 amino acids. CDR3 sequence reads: CSGREPGQKNAFF. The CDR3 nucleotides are TGCAGCGGGCGGGAACCGGGACAGAAGAATGCTTTCTTT.

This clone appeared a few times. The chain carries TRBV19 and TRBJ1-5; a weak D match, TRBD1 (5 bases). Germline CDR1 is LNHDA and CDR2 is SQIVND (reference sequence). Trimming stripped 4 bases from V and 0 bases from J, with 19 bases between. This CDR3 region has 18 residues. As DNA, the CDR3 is TGTGCCAGTAGTAAGCCGGGACTGGAATCCTATAGCAATCAGCCCCAGCATTTT. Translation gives CASSKPGLESYSNQPQHF.

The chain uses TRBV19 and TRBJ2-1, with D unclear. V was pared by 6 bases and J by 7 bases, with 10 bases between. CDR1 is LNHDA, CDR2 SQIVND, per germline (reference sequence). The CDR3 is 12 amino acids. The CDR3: CASRRTVNEQFF. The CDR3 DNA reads TGTGCCAGTAGACGGACCGTTAATGAGCAGTTCTTC.

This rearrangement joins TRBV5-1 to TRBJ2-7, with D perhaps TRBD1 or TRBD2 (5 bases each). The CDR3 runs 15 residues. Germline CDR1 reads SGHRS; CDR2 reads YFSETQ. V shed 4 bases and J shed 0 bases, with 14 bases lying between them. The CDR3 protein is CASSPQQGASYEQYF. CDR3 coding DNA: TGCGCCAGCAGCCCCCAGCAGGGAGCCTCCTACGAGCAGTACTTC.

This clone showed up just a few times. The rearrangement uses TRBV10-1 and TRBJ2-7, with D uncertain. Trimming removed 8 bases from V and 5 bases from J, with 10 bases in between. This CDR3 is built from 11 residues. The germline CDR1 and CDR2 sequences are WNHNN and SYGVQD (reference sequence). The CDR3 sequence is CASDNGHEQYF. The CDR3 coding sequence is TGCGCCAGCGATAATGGCCACGAGCAGTACTTC.

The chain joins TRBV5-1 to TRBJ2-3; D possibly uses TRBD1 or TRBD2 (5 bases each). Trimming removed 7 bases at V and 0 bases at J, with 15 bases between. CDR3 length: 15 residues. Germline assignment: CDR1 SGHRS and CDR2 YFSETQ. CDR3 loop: CASSGASLSTDTQYF. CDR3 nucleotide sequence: TGCGCCAGCTCCGGGGCTAGTCTTAGCACAGATACGCAGTATTTT.

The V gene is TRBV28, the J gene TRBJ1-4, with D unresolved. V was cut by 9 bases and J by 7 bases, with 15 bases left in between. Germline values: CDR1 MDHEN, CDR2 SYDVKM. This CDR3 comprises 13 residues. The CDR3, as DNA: TGTGCCAGTACCCAACGGGGTGGTGAAAAACTGTTTTTT. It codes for CASTQRGGEKLFF.

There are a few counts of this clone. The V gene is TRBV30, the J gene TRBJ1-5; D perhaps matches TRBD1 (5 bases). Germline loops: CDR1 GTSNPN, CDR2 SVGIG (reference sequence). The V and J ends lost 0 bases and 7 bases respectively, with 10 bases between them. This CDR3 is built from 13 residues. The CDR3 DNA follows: TGTGCCTGGAGTGTACGGGGGATCCAGCCCCAGCATTTT. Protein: CAWSVRGIQPQHF. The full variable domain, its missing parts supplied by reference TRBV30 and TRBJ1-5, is SQTIHQWPATLVQPVGSPLSLECTVEGTSNPNLYWYRQAAGRGLQLLFYSVGIGQISSEVPQNLSASRPQDRQFILSSKKLLLSDSGFYLCAWSVRGIQPQHFGDGTRLSIL.

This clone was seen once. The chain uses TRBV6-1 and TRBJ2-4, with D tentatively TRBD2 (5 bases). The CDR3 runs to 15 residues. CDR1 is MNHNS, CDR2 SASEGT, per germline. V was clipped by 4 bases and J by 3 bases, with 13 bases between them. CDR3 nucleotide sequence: TGTGCCAGCAGTGCGGTACTAGAGGGCAAAAACATTCAGTACTTC. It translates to CASSAVLEGKNIQYF.

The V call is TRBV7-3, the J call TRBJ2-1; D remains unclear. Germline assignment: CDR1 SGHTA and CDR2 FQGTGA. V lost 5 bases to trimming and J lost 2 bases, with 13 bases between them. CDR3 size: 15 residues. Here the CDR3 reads CASSVEASPYNEQFF. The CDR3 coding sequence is TGTGCCAGCAGCGTAGAGGCTAGTCCCTACAATGAGCAGTTCTTC.

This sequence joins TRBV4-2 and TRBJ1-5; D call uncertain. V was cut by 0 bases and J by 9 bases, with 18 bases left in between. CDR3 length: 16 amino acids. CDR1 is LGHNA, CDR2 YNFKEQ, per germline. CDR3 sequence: CASSQDTGTVAMPQHF. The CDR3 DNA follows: TGTGCCAGCAGCCAAGATACGGGAACCGTGGCGATGCCCCAGCATTTT.